This TCR beta chain was sequenced in a study of T-cell memory formation after mild COVID-19 (dated by TCRdb to the early 2020s). About the full investigation: TCR sequence clusters from the two donors were largely donor specific. The cohort comprised two young, previously healthy adult volunteers, one female and one male. T-cell clones expanding and contracting after mild COVID-19 in a couple of donors were tracked by longitudinal TCRalpha and TCRbeta repertoire sequencing. General conclusions and limits of the study: The detection of some responding clones in pre-infection memory suggests that pre-existing cross-reactive memory T cells joined the SARS-CoV-2 response. SARS-CoV-2 specificity of the second-wave clones peaking on day 37 was not confirmed. The study included only a couple of mild cases, and larger cohorts that include severe cases with pre-infection samples were judged to be necessary. Contracting CD4+ clones appeared mostly in the CM and EM memory subsets, whereas CD8+ clones were enriched in EMRA. Clones contracting from day 15 to 85 had balanced CD4/CD8 phenotypes, while a second wave expanding from day 15 to 37 was biased towards CD4+.

Ficoll-Paque density gradient centrifugation was used to isolate PBMCs. Sequencing used an Illumina NovaSeq 6000. TCRalpha and TCRbeta cDNA libraries were constructed by 5'RACE with constant-segment primers, with sample barcodes and unique molecular identifiers being introduced. Trizol reagent was used to extract RNA from every sample. Amplification of the libraries took two PCR steps, and the second step added a second sample barcode plus Illumina TruSeq adapters. Libraries were sequenced on an Illumina NovaSeq with 2 x 150 bp paired-end reads. On the study's bioinformatics: Reads were demultiplexed and collapsed into UMI-guided consensus sequences with migec v1.2.7. Using mixcr v2.1.11, the UMI consensuses were aligned to TRA and TRB V and J templates and assembled into clonotypes. Clonotypes were classified as expanded or contracted when called significant by both edgeR and NoisET, with noise models trained on biological replicates. For edgeR calls, the thresholds were a false discovery rate-adjusted p below 0.01 and a log2 fold-change of 1. As an exploratory analysis of dynamics, max-normalized trajectories of the 1000 most abundant clonotypes were examined by PCA with hierarchical clustering. Each responding clone was given a CD4 or CD8 phenotype based on the CD4+ and CD8+ repertoires, which had been sequenced separately. Through fastp at Q25 and MiXCR, TCRdb rebuilt clones from the public reads, retaining in-frame beta chains. When rows share a CDR3 protein, they turn into one entry using the most common DNA and genes. TCRdb, rather than the study authors, made the V and J calls. The sample table shows some 68,000 distinct CDR3 sequences, and 15% to 20% are seen once. Of the sample, roughly 33% is held by the ten largest clones.

The sample holds a few counts of this clonotype. The antigen it recognizes is unknown. Base qualities are not at hand, and no much larger clone is one base apart. In the germline V gene, CDR1 corresponds to SGHRS and CDR2 to YFSETQ. Trimming removed 1 base from V and 6 bases from J, leaving 8 bases between the germline ends. Including the terminal cysteine and phenylalanine, the CDR3 comprises 13 residues. Of the read, only the CDR3 DNA is kept; its 39 bases are in frame from base 1. In this chain, TRBV5-1 is recombined with TRBJ2-1, with the D segment identity uncertain. The sequencing input was PBMCs or a T cell subset sorted from them (not recorded which). The TCR originated in an adult woman who had mild COVID-19 (a few samples of this study predate the infection). The sample titles of this study are shuffled in the database, so cell type and time point are left out; the donor was told from shared clones. The sequence in DNA is TGCGCCAGCAGCTTGTGGCAGAGCAATGAGCAGTTCTTC. Its protein product is CASSLWQSNEQFF.